This T cell receptor beta chain was captured in a study of OX40 agonist ivuxolimab in advanced cancers. For the study at large: Partial responses occurred in Three dose-escalation patients, one with hepatocellular carcinoma and two with cutaneous melanoma.

A word on this clone: Its antigen is currently unknown. The limits of the CDR3 on the DNA are not certain, so only TCRdb's listed CDR3 is given.

Method: immunoSEQ multiplex PCR; TCRdb's copy keeps in-frame clones and lacks some. The table lists about 46,000 clones, around nine tenths of them singletons. Anyone with autoimmune disease history or systemic immunosuppression was excluded. Study-wide results and caveats: In CD8+ T cells, expanded clones were on average more numerous than in CD4+.

The CDR3 sequence runs 15 residues, both termini included. CDR1 SGHTA and CDR2 FQGNSA come from the germline V gene. This clonotype originated in an adult with an advanced solid tumor such as melanoma, head and neck, liver or kidney cancer. The V gene is TRBV7-2, the J gene TRBJ2-6; TRBD2, the table's D call, was not compared with the DNA. The sample consisted of CD4+ or CD8+ T cells sorted from blood, taken in a trial of the OX40 agonist ivuxolimab. CDR3 protein: CASSLFTFGANVLTF.